This TCR beta chain was retrieved from a study of T cell responses to AZD1222 COVID-19 vaccine. The CDR3 spans 13 residues. Germline V gives CDR1 KGHSH, CDR2 LQKENI. Trimming shortened V by 5 bases and J by 5 bases, and 12 bases separated the two germline ends. Measured with immunoSEQ multiplex PCR; TCRdb has only the in-frame clones, and not every one. The sample lists about 110,000 clones, 91% seen once, with around 7% in the top ten. The V call is TRBV18, the J call TRBJ1-1; D is possibly TRBD1 (5 bases). Sequenced here: peripheral blood, sampled on day 0 of AZD1222 vaccination. This TCR was sampled from an adult in good health. In DNA form, the CDR3 reads TGTGCCAGCTCATCACAAGGGGAAACTGAAGCTTTCTTT. Translating gives CASSSQGETEAFF.